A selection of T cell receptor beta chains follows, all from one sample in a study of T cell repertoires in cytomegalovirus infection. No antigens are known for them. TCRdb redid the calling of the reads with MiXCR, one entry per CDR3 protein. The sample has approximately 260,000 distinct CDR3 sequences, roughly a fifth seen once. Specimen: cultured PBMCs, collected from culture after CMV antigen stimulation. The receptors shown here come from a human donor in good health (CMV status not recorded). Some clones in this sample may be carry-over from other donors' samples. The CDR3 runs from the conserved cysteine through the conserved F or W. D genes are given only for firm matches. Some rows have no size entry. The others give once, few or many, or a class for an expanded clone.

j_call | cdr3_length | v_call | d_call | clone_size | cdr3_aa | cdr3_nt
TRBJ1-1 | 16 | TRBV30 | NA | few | CAWSAEARWMNTEAFF | TGTGCCTGGAGTGCAGAGGCGCGCTGGATGAACACTGAAGCTTTCTTT
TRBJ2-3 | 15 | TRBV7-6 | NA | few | CASSLFTGSADTQYF | TGTGCCAGCAGCTTATTTACTGGGTCTGCAGATACGCAGTATTTT
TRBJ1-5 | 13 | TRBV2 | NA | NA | CASKRDSNQPQHF | TGTGCCAGCAAAAGAGATAGCAATCAGCCCCAGCATTTT
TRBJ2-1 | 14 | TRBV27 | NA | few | CASSPDGWGSEQFF | TGTGCCAGCAGCCCGGACGGATGGGGGAGTGAGCAGTTCTTC
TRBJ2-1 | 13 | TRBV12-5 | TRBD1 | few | CASYLDREKEQFF | TGTGCTAGTTATTTGGACAGGGAGAAAGAGCAGTTCTTC
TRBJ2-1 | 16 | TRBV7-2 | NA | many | CASSLRLPAASNEQFF | TGTGCCAGCAGCTTACGGCTTCCAGCGGCGTCCAATGAGCAGTTCTTC
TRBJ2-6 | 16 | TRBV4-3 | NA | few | CASSQGGGTGANVLTF | TGCGCCAGCAGCCAAGGGGGAGGGACAGGGGCCAACGTCCTGACTTTC
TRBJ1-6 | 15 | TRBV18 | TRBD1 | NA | CASSPPGQGNSPLHF | TGTGCCAGCTCACCACCGGGACAGGGGAATTCACCCCTCCACTTT
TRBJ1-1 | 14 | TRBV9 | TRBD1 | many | CASSGQGLHTEAFF | TGTGCCAGCAGCGGACAGGGTCTACACACTGAAGCTTTCTTT
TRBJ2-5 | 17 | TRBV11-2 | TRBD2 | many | CASSSGLAGGPQETQYF | TGTGCCAGCAGCTCAGGACTAGCGGGAGGACCCCAAGAGACCCAGTACTTC
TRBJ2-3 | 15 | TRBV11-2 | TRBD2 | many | CASSLLAGGGATQYF | TGTGCCAGCAGCTTATTAGCGGGAGGGGGAGCTACGCAGTATTTT
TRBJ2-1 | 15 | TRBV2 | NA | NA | CASSGESGQYNEQFF | TGTGCCAGCAGTGGTGAAAGCGGCCAATACAATGAGCAGTTCTTC
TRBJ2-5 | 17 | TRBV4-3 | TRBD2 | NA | CASSQDRAGALQETQYF | TGCGCCAGCAGCCAAGATCGAGCGGGAGCACTCCAAGAGACCCAGTACTTC
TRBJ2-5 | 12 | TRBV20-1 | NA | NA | CSARSREETQYF | TGCAGTGCTAGGAGTAGGGAAGAGACCCAGTACTTC
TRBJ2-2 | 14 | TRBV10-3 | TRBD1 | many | CAIRGDRDHGELFF | TGTGCCATCAGGGGGGACAGGGATCACGGGGAGCTGTTTTTT
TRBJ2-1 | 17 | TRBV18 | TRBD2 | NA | CASSPPLASSRGNEQFF | TGTGCCAGCTCACCACCGCTAGCCAGTTCGCGGGGGAATGAGCAGTTCTTC
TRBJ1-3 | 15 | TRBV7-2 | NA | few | CASSLTDLAGNTIYF | TGTGCCAGCAGCTTAACAGACCTGGCGGGAAACACCATATATTTT
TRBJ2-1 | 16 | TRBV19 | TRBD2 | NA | CASSKGREGSYNEQFF | TGTGCCAGTAGTAAGGGGCGGGAGGGCTCCTACAATGAGCAGTTCTTC
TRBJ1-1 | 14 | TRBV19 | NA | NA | CASSATTANTEAFF | TGTGCCAGTAGTGCCACCACAGCGAACACTGAAGCTTTCTTT
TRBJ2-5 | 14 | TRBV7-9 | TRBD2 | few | CASSPTSGSETQYF | TGTGCCAGCAGCCCCACTAGCGGGAGTGAGACCCAGTACTTC
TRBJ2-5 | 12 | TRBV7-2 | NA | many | CASSLTVETQYF | TGTGCCAGCAGCCTCACCGTCGAGACCCAGTACTTC
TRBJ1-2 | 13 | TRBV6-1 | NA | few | CASSVGRGDSYTF | TGTGCCAGCAGTGTGGGCAGGGGAGACAGCTACACCTTC
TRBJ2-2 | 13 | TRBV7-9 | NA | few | CASSFGYTGELFF | TGTGCCAGCAGCTTCGGATACACCGGGGAGCTGTTTTTT
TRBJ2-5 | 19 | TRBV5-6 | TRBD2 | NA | CASSRMTGLAGRYQETQYF | TGTGCCAGCAGCAGAATGACGGGACTAGCGGGGAGGTACCAAGAGACCCAGTACTTC
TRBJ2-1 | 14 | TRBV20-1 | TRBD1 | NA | CSAAGTGDYNEQFF | TGCAGTGCTGCTGGGACAGGAGACTACAATGAGCAGTTCTTC
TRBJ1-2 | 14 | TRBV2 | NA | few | CASSLSRWDYGYTF | TGTGCCAGCAGTCTTAGCAGGTGGGACTATGGCTACACCTTC
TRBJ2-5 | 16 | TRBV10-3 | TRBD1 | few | CAISESETGGDETQYF | TGTGCCATCAGTGAGTCTGAGACAGGGGGCGATGAGACCCAGTACTTC
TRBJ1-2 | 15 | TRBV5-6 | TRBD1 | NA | CASSPQTRDRNGYTF | TGTGCCAGCAGCCCACAAACCCGGGACAGAAATGGCTACACCTTC
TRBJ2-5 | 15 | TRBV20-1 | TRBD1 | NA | CSARDQQGLVETQYF | TGCAGTGCTAGAGACCAACAGGGGTTGGTGGAGACCCAGTACTTC
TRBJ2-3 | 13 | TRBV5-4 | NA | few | CASSWRGEDTQYF | TGTGCCAGCAGCTGGAGGGGGGAGGATACGCAGTATTTT
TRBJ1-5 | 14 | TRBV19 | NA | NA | CASNDMALGQPQHF | TGTGCCAGTAACGATATGGCATTGGGGCAGCCCCAGCATTTT
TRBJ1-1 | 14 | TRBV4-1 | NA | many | CASSQEGTLDEAFF | TGCGCCAGCAGCCAAGAGGGGACATTGGATGAAGCTTTCTTT
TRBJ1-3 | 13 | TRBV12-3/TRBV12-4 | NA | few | CASSLTDGNTIYF | TGTGCCAGCAGTTTGACAGATGGAAACACCATATATTTT
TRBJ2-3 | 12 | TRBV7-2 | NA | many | CASSSHDQLEYF | TGTGCCAGCAGCTCACACGACCAGTTGGAGTATTTT
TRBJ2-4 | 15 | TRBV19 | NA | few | CASSEGAVAKNIQYF | TGTGCCAGTAGCGAAGGGGCGGTGGCCAAAAACATTCAGTACTTC
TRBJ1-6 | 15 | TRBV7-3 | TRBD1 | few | CASSYRTGTNSPLHF | TGTGCCAGCAGCTACCGGACAGGGACCAATTCACCCCTCCACTTT
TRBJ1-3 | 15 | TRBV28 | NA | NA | CASSPLPGAGNTIYF | TGTGCCAGCAGTCCCCTACCGGGGGCTGGAAACACCATATATTTT
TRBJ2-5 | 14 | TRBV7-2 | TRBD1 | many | CASSPDRGRETQYF | TGTGCCAGCAGCCCCGACAGGGGCCGCGAGACCCAGTACTTC
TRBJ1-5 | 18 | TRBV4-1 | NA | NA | CASSQEGQGVGRSQPQHF | TGCGCCAGCAGCCAAGAAGGTCAAGGGGTAGGAAGGAGTCAGCCCCAGCATTTT
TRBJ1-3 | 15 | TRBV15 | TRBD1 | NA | CATSDRGRSGNTIYF | TGTGCCACCAGCGACAGGGGCCGCTCTGGAAACACCATATATTTT
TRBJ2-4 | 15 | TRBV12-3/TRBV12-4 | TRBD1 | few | CASSLGSGGRDIQYF | TGTGCCAGCAGTTTAGGGTCAGGGGGCCGGGACATTCAGTACTTC
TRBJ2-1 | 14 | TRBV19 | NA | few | CASSGDHSYNEQFF | TGTGCCAGTAGTGGTGACCACAGTTACAATGAGCAGTTCTTC
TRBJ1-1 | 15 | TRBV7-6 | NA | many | CASSSSAGTNTEAFF | TGTGCCAGCAGCTCTAGCGCGGGGACTAACACTGAAGCTTTCTTT
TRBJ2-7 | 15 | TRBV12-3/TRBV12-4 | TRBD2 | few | CASIGTSGGNYEQYF | TGTGCCAGCATTGGGACTAGCGGGGGGAACTACGAGCAGTACTTC
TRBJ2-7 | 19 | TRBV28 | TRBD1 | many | CASIPPAGQGDNGAYEQYF | TGTGCCAGCATCCCTCCGGCGGGACAGGGTGATAATGGCGCCTACGAGCAGTACTTC
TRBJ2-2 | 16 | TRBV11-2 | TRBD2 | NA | CASRTSGRENTGELFF | TGTGCCAGCCGGACTAGCGGGAGGGAAAACACCGGGGAGCTGTTTTTT
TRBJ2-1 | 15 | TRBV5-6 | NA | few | CASSLVGRDVDEQFF | TGTGCCAGCAGCTTGGTTGGCAGGGACGTGGATGAGCAGTTCTTC
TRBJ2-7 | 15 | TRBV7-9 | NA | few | CASSLSSTSHYEQYF | TGTGCCAGCAGCTTAAGTAGCACTTCCCACTACGAGCAGTACTTC
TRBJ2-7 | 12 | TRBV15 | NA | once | CATAGLRGEQYF | TGTGCCACAGCGGGCCTTAGGGGCGAGCAGTACTTC
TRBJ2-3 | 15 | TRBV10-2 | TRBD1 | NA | CASSMERGLWDTQYF | TGCGCCAGCAGTATGGAAAGGGGGCTTTGGGATACGCAGTATTTT